These 32 T cell receptor beta chains were sequenced from one sample in a study of read filtering for tumor transcriptome and immune sequencing. The library was built from 400 to 500 ng RNA with molecular barcoded adaptors for alpha/delta and beta/gamma chains. One entry per CDR3 protein, called by TCRdb with MiXCR from the reads. The sample records tens of thousands of distinct CDR3 sequences, approximately 12% being singletons. Sequenced material: a population of CD138-negative cells sorted from bone marrow. Every receptor here comes from a donor aged 40 or older with multiple myeloma.

This clonotype appeared many times. The gene calls are TRBV6-5 and TRBJ2-7; no clear D gene. Trimming took 7 bases from V and 0 from J, leaving 7 bases between them. The germline V gene encodes CDR1 MNHEY and CDR2 SVGAGI. The length of the CDR3 is 12 residues. This CDR3 reads CASKSSSYEQYF. CDR3 nucleotides: TGTGCCAGCAAGAGCAGCTCCTACGAGCAGTACTTC.

There are many counts of this clonotype. V and J are TRBV7-9 and TRBJ2-7; 7 nucleotides align to TRBD2. The V gene end was trimmed by 6 bases and the J gene end by 3 bases; junction bases not matched to a gene: 14. The CDR3 is made up of 16 amino acids. Per the germline V gene, CDR1 is SEHNR and CDR2 is FQNEAQ (reference sequence). CDR3 region: CASSSVWTRGHYEQYF. Written as DNA, the CDR3 is TGTGCCAGCAGTTCAGTGTGGACTAGAGGACACTACGAGCAGTACTTC.

This clonotype was seen at least ten times. The chain carries TRBV3-1 and TRBJ2-3; D is uncertain. V lost 3 bases and J lost 0, with 4 bases in between. The CDR3 covers 13 residues. Per the germline V gene, CDR1 is LGHDT and CDR2 is YNNKEL (reference sequence). The CDR3 nucleotides read TGTGCCAGCAGCCAGAAGAGCACAGATACGCAGTATTTT. This sequence encodes CASSQKSTDTQYF.

In its sample, this clonotype was seen many times. The genes are TRBV7-9 and TRBJ2-2, with 10 positions matching TRBD1. Germline CDR1 is SEHNR and CDR2 is FQNEAQ (reference sequence). The trim removed 5 bases at V and 5 bases at J, leaving 5 bases unmatched. This CDR3 contains 15 residues. The CDR3 coding sequence is TGTGCCAGCAGCACCCGGGACAGGGGAACCGGGGAGCTGTTTTTT. Protein: CASSTRDRGTGELFF.

The genes are TRBV10-2 and TRBJ1-5; no clear D. The CDR3 is 13 amino acids. V gave up 6 bases and J gave up 7 bases, with 13 bases separating them. Germline-derived CDR1 and CDR2 are WSHSY and SAAADI. CDR3 region: CASRDEGGQPQHF. CDR3 in DNA: TGCGCCAGCAGGGACGAGGGTGGCCAGCCCCAGCATTTT.

Of note for this clonotype: A much larger clone sits a single nucleotide away, making a read error possible. V usage is TRBV6-5 and J usage is TRBJ2-5; D is ambiguous. Germline V gene sequence: CDR1 MNHEY, CDR2 SVGAGI. V was clipped by 8 bases and J by 3 bases, with 4 bases between them. The CDR3 is made up of 10 amino acids. CDR3 in DNA: TGTGCCAGCGGAAAAGAGACCCAGTACTTC. Encoded protein: CASGKETQYF.

This clonotype was counted at least ten times. The chain employs TRBV28 and TRBJ1-1; perhaps TRBD1 as D (5 bases). The length of the CDR3 is 15 residues. V lost 1 base and J lost 4, with 13 bases in between. Germline V gives CDR1 MDHEN, CDR2 SYDVKM. CDR3 nucleotide sequence: TGTGCCAGCAGTTTATCCGGGGCCGTATCCACTGAAGCTTTCTTT. The encoded protein is CASSLSGAVSTEAFF. Complete variable domain (other parts from reference TRBV28 and TRBJ1-1): DVKVTQSSRYLVKRTGEKVFLECVQDMDHENMFWYRQDPGLGLRLIYFSYDVKMKEKGDIPEGYSVSREKKERFSLILESASTNQTSMYLCASSLSGAVSTEAFFGQGTRLTVV.

The chain couples TRBV9 to TRBJ2-1; no firm D call. The CDR3 length is 16 residues. V gave up 0 bases and J gave up 0 bases, with 10 bases separating them. Germline CDR1 reads SGDLS; CDR2 reads YYNGEE. CDR3 DNA: TGTGCCAGCAGCGTAGGCATGGTCCTCTCCTACAATGAGCAGTTCTTC. It encodes CASSVGMVLSYNEQFF. Full variable domain (rest looked up from reference TRBV9 and TRBJ2-1): DSGVTQTPKHLITATGQRVTLRCSPRSGDLSVYWYQQSLDQGLQFLIQYYNGEERAKGNILERFSAQQFPDLHSELNLSSLELGDSALYFCASSVGMVLSYNEQFFGPGTRLTVL.

At least ten counts were recorded for this clonotype. The chain is built from TRBV20-1 and TRBJ1-3, with 10 bases identical to TRBD1. This CDR3 is built from 16 residues. Germline CDR1 is DFQATT and CDR2 is SNEGSKA (reference sequence). V gave up 0 bases and J gave up 0 bases; unmatched junction bases: 2. CDR3 sequence: CSARDRTGGSGNTIYF. The CDR3 nucleotides are TGCAGTGCTAGAGATCGGACAGGGGGCTCTGGAAACACCATATATTTT.

This clonotype was seen many times. V usage is TRBV3-1 and J usage is TRBJ2-5, with D possibly matching TRBD1 (7 bases). Germline V lookup: CDR1 LGHDT, CDR2 YNNKEL (reference sequence). Trimming took off 1 base at V and 5 bases at J, with 14 bases between the two ends. The CDR3 has 15 residues. The CDR3 reads CASSQGGGAGETQYF. The DNA for the CDR3 is TGTGCCAGCAGCCAAGGAGGGGGCGCGGGGGAGACCCAGTACTTC.

In its sample, this clonotype was seen many times. The chain couples TRBV6-2 or TRBV6-3 to TRBJ2-1; D not resolved. Trimming took 0 bases from V and 15 from J, leaving 12 bases between them. CDR1 is MNHEY, CDR2 SVGEGT, per germline. This CDR3 region has 12 residues. The CDR3 bases are TGTGCCAGCAGTTACTCGAAGGGCTCCTTGTTCTTC. As protein: CASSYSKGSLFF.

There are many counts of this clonotype. The chain joins TRBV7-9 to TRBJ2-7; TRBD1 matches 8 bases. Germline lookup yields CDR1 SEHNR and CDR2 FQNEAQ (reference sequence). The CDR3 is 15 residues long. Germline trimming cut 6 bases from V and 3 bases from J; bases unmatched to any gene: 10. The CDR3 here is CASSSQGARIYEQYF. The CDR3, as DNA: TGTGCCAGCAGTTCCCAGGGGGCTAGGATCTACGAGCAGTACTTC.

V usage is TRBV20-1 and J usage is TRBJ2-3; 7 bases fit TRBD2. The CDR3 spans 13 residues. Germline lookup yields CDR1 DFQATT and CDR2 SNEGSKA (reference sequence). The CDR3 sequence is CILKAGSTDTQYF. CDR3 nucleotides: TGCATTCTTAAAGCGGGGAGTACAGATACGCAGTATTTT.

This clonotype was seen at least ten times. The chain is built from TRBV7-2 and TRBJ1-1; D is ambiguous. This CDR3 contains 10 residues. CDR1 and CDR2 (germline): SGHTA, FQGNSA. V lost 5 bases and J 7 bases, leaving 5 bases between the germline ends. CDR3 DNA sequence: TGTGCCAGCAGCGGCCATGAAGCTTTCTTT. Its protein is CASSGHEAFF. The variable domain in full, completed from reference TRBV7-2 and TRBJ1-1, reads GAGVSQSPSNKVTEKGKDVELRCDPISGHTALYWYRQSLGQGLEFLIYFQGNSAPDKSGLPSDRFSAERTGGSVSTLTIQRTQQEDSAVYLCASSGHEAFFGQGTRLTVV.

This clonotype appeared many times. V and J are TRBV10-3 and TRBJ2-2; tentative D call: TRBD1 (6 bases). The V gene lost 8 bases and the J gene lost 3 bases, with 19 bases spanning the gap. CDR1 and CDR2 (germline): ENHRY, SYGVKD. The CDR3 contains 16 residues. CDR3 amino acids: CAISYSGARDTGELFF. The CDR3 DNA follows: TGTGCCATCTCTTACTCAGGGGCACGAGACACCGGGGAGCTGTTTTTT.

There are many counts of this clonotype. The V and J genes are TRBV20-1 and TRBJ2-1; 8 bases agree with TRBD1. The germline gives CDR1 DFQATT, CDR2 SNEGSKA (reference sequence). V shed 0 bases, J shed 5 bases, and the junction held 3 bases outside the gene matches. The CDR3 totals 14 residues. The CDR3 sequence is CSARENRGDNEQFF. In DNA form, the CDR3 reads TGCAGTGCTAGAGAAAACAGGGGGGACAATGAGCAGTTCTTC.

This clonotype has at least ten counts. V and J are TRBV29-1 and TRBJ2-3, with D perhaps being TRBD1 or TRBD2 (5 bases each). CDR1 is SQVTM, CDR2 ANQGSEA, per germline. Trimming took 6 bases from V and 4 from J, leaving 14 bases between them. The CDR3 is 13 amino acids. CDR3 coding DNA: TGCAGCGTCCCGGGACGTATCGCAGATACGCAGTATTTT. Translated, it gives CSVPGRIADTQYF.

V is TRBV29-1 and J is TRBJ2-2; D gene ambiguous. Germline CDR1 reads SQVTM; CDR2 reads ANQGSEA. Trimming took off 5 bases at V and 7 bases at J, with 11 bases between the two ends. The CDR3 sequence is 12 residues long. Here the CDR3 DNA reads TGCAGCGTTCGTACAAATCGCGGGGAGCTGTTTTTT. Amino acid sequence: CSVRTNRGELFF.

In this sample, this clonotype turned up many times. This chain connects TRBV29-1 to TRBJ2-2, with 9 bases identical to TRBD1. Trimming took 0 bases from V and 3 from J; bases not matched to a gene: 5. The CDR3 has 16 residues. The V gene's germline CDR1 is SQVTM and CDR2 ANQGSEA. The CDR3 loop reads CSVEDPGQGDTGELFF. The CDR3 DNA sequence: TGCAGCGTTGAAGATCCGGGACAGGGCGACACCGGGGAGCTGTTTTTT.

In its sample, this clonotype was seen many times. The chain joins TRBV30 to TRBJ2-2; TRBD1 matches 8 bases. Germline values: CDR1 GTSNPN, CDR2 SVGIG (reference sequence). The CDR3 covers 13 residues. The ends lost 5 bases at V and 7 bases at J; junction bases unmatched: 6. The CDR3 region has the DNA TGTGCCTGGGGTGGACAGGGAGTCGGGGAGCTGTTTTTT. This codes for CAWGGQGVGELFF.

This clonotype appeared many times. This chain links TRBV28 with TRBJ1-1; D might be TRBD1 (5 bases). Germline CDR1 reads MDHEN; CDR2 reads SYDVKM. Trimming took off 3 bases at V and 5 bases at J, with 10 bases between the two ends. The length of the CDR3 is 13 residues. CDR3 bases: TGTGCCAGCAGTTTGAAGGGGAGGACTGAAGCTTTCTTT. Amino acids: CASSLKGRTEAFF.

The sample holds many counts of this clonotype. The chain combines TRBV20-1 with TRBJ1-2, with unresolved D. The ends were cut back, 3 bases at V and 0 bases at J, with 8 bases in the middle. Germline CDR1 reads DFQATT; CDR2 reads SNEGSKA (reference sequence). CDR3 length: 13 amino acids. CDR3 region: CSASDTTNYGYTF. The CDR3 nucleotides read TGCAGTGCTAGTGACACGACTAACTATGGCTACACCTTC.

As for this clonotype: This CDR3 is missing its conserved last phenylalanine or tryptophan, likely due to a read error. The rearrangement joins TRBV10-3 to TRBJ1-3, with D maybe TRBD1 (5 bases). Germline values: CDR1 ENHRY, CDR2 SYGVKD. The CDR3 has 13 residues. With 6 bases removed from V and 2 bases from J, the gap between germline ends came to 8 bases. The chain's CDR3 is CAIRGDPGNTIYL. CDR3 bases: TGTGCCATCAGGGGGGACCCTGGAAACACCATATATCTT.

This clonotype was detected ten times or more. The rearrangement uses TRBV15 and TRBJ2-5; tentative D call: TRBD1 (5 bases). The CDR3 consists of 18 residues. The V and J ends lost 0 bases and 1 base respectively, with 18 bases between them. Germline V CDR1 and CDR2: LNHNV, YYDKDF (reference sequence). DNA of the CDR3: TGTGCCACCAGCAGAGAATGGGGCTTCGGACGGCCCCAAGAGACCCAGTACTTC. It encodes CATSREWGFGRPQETQYF.

There are many counts of this clonotype. The chain uses TRBV5-1 and TRBJ2-2, with 7 nucleotides matching TRBD1. Germline-derived CDR1 and CDR2 are SGHRS and YFSETQ. The CDR3 totals 16 residues. V shed 4 bases and J 2 bases; nucleotides not matched to a gene: 8. The CDR3, as DNA: TGCGCCAGCAGCGCTCCGGGACAGCACAACACCGGGGAGCTGTTTTTT. It is translated as CASSAPGQHNTGELFF.

The sample holds many counts of this clonotype. The rearrangement joins TRBV29-1 to TRBJ2-2; 7 nucleotides line up with TRBD1. The germline V gene encodes CDR1 SQVTM and CDR2 ANQGSEA. The CDR3 has 13 residues. With 6 bases clipped from V and 5 bases from J, the junction kept 6 bases outside the gene matches. The DNA of the CDR3 is TGCAGCGTCTCGACAGGGAGAACCGGGGAGCTGTTTTTT. It encodes CSVSTGRTGELFF.

A remark on this clonotype: A much larger clone differs from this one at a single base, so this may be a read error. The V and J genes are TRBV7-2 and TRBJ1-6; weak D call: TRBD1 (5 bases). CDR1 is SGHTA, CDR2 FQGNSA, per germline. The CDR3 is made up of 16 amino acids. Trimming took off 3 bases at V and 3 bases at J, with 12 bases between the two ends. For the CDR3, the DNA is TGTGCCAGCAGCTTTCACGAGACAGACTATAATTCACCCCTCCACTTT. Encoded protein: CASSFHETDYNSPLHF.

This clonotype has a count of ten or more. This sequence joins TRBV2 and TRBJ1-4; D remains unclear. With 7 bases removed from V and 8 bases from J, the gap between germline ends came to 14 bases. CDR3 length: 13 residues. Germline values: CDR1 SNHLY, CDR2 FYNNEI. The CDR3 loop is CASNRTPGEKLFF. As DNA, the CDR3 is TGTGCCAGCAACCGGACCCCTGGGGAAAAACTGTTTTTT.

This clonotype was counted at least ten times. The rearrangement uses TRBV30 and TRBJ2-7; D is perhaps TRBD2 (5 bases). V gave up 2 bases and J gave up 3 bases, with 8 bases separating them. Germline V gene data show CDR1 as GTSNPN and CDR2 as SVGIG (reference sequence). The CDR3 has 12 residues. DNA of the CDR3: TGTGCCTGGAGTTCCAGCGGCTACGAGCAGTACTTC. This codes for CAWSSSGYEQYF.

Ten or more counts support this clonotype. This chain uses TRBV7-2 with TRBJ2-3; D unclear. There are 14 residues in the CDR3. V lost 2 bases and J lost 0, with 6 bases in between. The germline V gene has CDR1 SGHTA and CDR2 FQGNSA. The CDR3 nucleotides are TGTGCCAGCAGCTTAAGGGCTAGCACAGATACGCAGTATTTT. Translating gives CASSLRASTDTQYF. Based on the CDR3 plus reference TRBV7-2 and TRBJ2-3, the full variable domain is GAGVSQSPSNKVTEKGKDVELRCDPISGHTALYWYRQSLGQGLEFLIYFQGNSAPDKSGLPSDRFSAERTGGSVSTLTIQRTQQEDSAVYLCASSLRASTDTQYFGPGTRLTVL.

This clonotype was seen repeatedly, ten times or more. V is TRBV10-1 and J is TRBJ2-3, with TRBD2 as a possible D gene (6 bases). CDR3 length: 13 residues. V was trimmed by 4 bases and J by 9 bases, leaving 14 bases between them. CDR1 is WNHNN and CDR2 is SYGVQD in the germline V gene (reference sequence). In DNA, the CDR3 is TGCGCCAGCAGTGGAGAGGGACTCCGGACGCAGTATTTT. Protein: CASSGEGLRTQYF.

This clonotype has at least ten counts. The rearrangement joins TRBV11-2 to TRBJ2-2, with D possibly being TRBD1 or TRBD2 (5 bases each). CDR1 is SGHAT, CDR2 FQNNGV, per germline. The CDR3 loop spans 14 amino acids. V was pared by 3 bases and J by 7 bases, with 12 bases between. As DNA, the CDR3 is TGTGCCAGCAGCTTTTTAGGGACGGACGGGGAGCTGTTTTTT. Its translation: CASSFLGTDGELFF.